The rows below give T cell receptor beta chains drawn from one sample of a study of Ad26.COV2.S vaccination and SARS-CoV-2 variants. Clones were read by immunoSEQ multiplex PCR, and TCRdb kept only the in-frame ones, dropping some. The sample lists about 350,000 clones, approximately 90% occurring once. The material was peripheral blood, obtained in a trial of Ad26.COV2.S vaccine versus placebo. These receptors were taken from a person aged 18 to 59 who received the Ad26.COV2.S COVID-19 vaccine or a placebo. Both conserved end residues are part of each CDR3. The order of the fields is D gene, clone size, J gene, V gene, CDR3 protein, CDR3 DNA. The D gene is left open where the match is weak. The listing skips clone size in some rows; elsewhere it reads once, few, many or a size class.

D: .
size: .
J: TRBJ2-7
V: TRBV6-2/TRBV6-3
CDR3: CASSSLGDEQYF
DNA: TGTGCCAGCAGTTCCCTTGGCGACGAGCAGTACTTC

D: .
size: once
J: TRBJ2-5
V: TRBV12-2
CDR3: CASRLPLGGETQYF
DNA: TGTGCAAGTCGCTTACCCCTGGGGGGGGAGACCCAGTACTTC

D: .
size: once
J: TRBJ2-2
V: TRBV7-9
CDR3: CASSLIGGANTGELFF
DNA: TGTGCCAGCAGCTTAATAGGGGGAGCGAACACCGGGGAGCTGTTTTTT

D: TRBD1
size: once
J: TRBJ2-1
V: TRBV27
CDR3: CASSQTQQGFEQFF
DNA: TGTGCCAGCAGTCAAACCCAACAGGGGTTCGAGCAGTTCTTC

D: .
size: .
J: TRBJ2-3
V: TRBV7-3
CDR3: CASSAQVWGMSTDTQYF
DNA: TGTGCCAGCAGCGCCCAGGTTTGGGGGATGAGCACAGATACGCAGTATTTT

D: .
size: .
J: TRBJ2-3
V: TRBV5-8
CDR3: CASTLLRGRKDTQYF
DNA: TGTGCCAGCACCCTTCTCAGGGGAAGGAAAGATACGCAGTATTTT

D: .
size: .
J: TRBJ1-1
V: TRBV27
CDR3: CASSLTGNTEAFF
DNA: TGTGCCAGCAGTTTGACAGGGAACACTGAAGCTTTCTTT

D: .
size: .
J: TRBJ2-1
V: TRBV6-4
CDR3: CASSDLDGNEQFF
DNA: TGTGCCAGCAGTGACTTGGACGGCAATGAGCAGTTCTTC

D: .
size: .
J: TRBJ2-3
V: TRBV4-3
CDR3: CASSQETLTDTQYF
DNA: TGCGCCAGCAGCCAAGAAACCCTCACAGATACGCAGTATTTT

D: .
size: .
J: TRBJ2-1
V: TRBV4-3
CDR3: CASSQDLQDGEQFF
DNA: TGCGCCAGCAGCCAAGATCTCCAGGACGGTGAGCAGTTCTTC

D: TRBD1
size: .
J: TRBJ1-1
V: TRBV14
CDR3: CASSQEGAGDRAIHTEAFF
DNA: TGTGCCAGCAGCCAAGAAGGGGCAGGGGACAGGGCGATACACACTGAAGCTTTCTTT

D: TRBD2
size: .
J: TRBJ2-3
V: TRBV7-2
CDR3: CASSSSGGLTDTQYF
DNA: TGTGCCAGCAGCTCTAGCGGGGGGCTCACAGATACGCAGTATTTT

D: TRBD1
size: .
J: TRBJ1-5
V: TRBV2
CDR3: CASSRTGGYQPQHF
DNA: TGTGCCAGCAGTCGGACAGGGGGTTATCAGCCCCAGCATTTT

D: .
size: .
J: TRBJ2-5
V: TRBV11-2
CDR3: CASSAQETQYF
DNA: TGTGCCAGCAGCGCCCAAGAGACCCAGTACTTC

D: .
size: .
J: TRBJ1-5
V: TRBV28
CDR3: CASRRDTRYNQPQHF
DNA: TGTGCCAGCAGGAGGGACACTCGATACAATCAGCCCCAGCATTTT

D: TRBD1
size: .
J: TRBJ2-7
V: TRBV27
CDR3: CASSAPGTGFYEQYF
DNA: TGTGCCAGCAGTGCTCCCGGGACAGGGTTCTACGAGCAGTACTTC

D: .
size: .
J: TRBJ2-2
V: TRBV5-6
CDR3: CASSRRGRATGELFF
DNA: TGTGCCAGCAGCCGTCGGGGGCGAGCTACCGGGGAGCTGTTTTTT

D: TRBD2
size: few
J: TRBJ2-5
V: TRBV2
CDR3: CASTGGRYETQYF
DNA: TGTGCCAGCACCGGCGGGAGGTATGAGACCCAGTACTTC

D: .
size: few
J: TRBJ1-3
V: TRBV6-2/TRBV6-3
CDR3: CASSYEPGSGNTIYF
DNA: TGTGCCAGCAGTTACGAACCCGGGTCTGGAAACACCATATATTTT

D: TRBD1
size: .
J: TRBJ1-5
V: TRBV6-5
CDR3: CASSMGQSLNQPQHF
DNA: TGTGCCAGCAGTATGGGACAGAGCCTCAATCAGCCCCAGCATTTT

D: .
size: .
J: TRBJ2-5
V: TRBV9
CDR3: CASSPGTQETQYF
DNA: TGTGCCAGCAGCCCAGGGACTCAAGAGACCCAGTACTTC

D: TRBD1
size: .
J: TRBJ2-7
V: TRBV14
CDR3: CASSEWTGGSSYEQYF
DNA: TGTGCCAGCAGCGAGTGGACAGGGGGTTCCTCCTACGAGCAGTACTTC

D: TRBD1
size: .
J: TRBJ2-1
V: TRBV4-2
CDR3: CASSPDDRGSTDEQFF
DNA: TGTGCCAGCAGCCCAGATGACAGGGGGTCTACGGATGAGCAGTTCTTC